What follows are 14 T cell receptor beta chains derived from one specimen sequenced in a study of cytomegalovirus exposure and HLA in healthy donors. With 60 Vbeta and 13 Jbeta primers, the PCR was carried out. Some clones are missing from TCRdb's copy, which holds only in-frame ones; the method was immunoSEQ multiplex PCR. Found here are 100,000 to 150,000 clones; the top ten clones hold about 1.5%. Sequenced input: PBMCs. These receptors came from a woman aged 40 to 50 in good health and CMV-seropositive.

CDR3 protein: CASSVTAGPGEPQHF. The CDR3 DNA follows: TGTGCCAGCAGCGTAACGGCAGGGCCGGGGGAGCCCCAGCATTTT. V and J are TRBV9 and TRBJ1-5, with D perhaps matching TRBD1 (5 bases). V lost 1 base and J 8 bases, leaving 16 bases between the germline ends. Germline CDR1 SGDLS, CDR2 YYNGEE. The CDR3 spans 15 residues.

The chain employs TRBV7-9 and TRBJ2-1, with TRBD2 matching over 13 bases. CDR1 and CDR2 from the germline V gene are SEHNR and FQNEAQ (reference sequence). The CDR3 is made up of 15 amino acids. V was pared by 3 bases and J by 7 bases, with 3 bases of the junction left unmatched. The CDR3 nucleotides read TGTGCCAGCAGCTTCCGGACTAGCGGGAGTAATGAGCAGTTCTTC. Encoded protein: CASSFRTSGSNEQFF. Full variable domain (outside the CDR3, taken from reference TRBV7-9 and TRBJ2-1): DTGVSQNPRHKITKRGQNVTFRCDPISEHNRLYWYRQTLGQGPEFLTYFQNEAQLEKSRLLSDRFSAERPKGSFSTLEIQRTEQGDSAMYLCASSFRTSGSNEQFFGPGTRLTVL.

This chain joins TRBV5-6 and TRBJ2-2; TRBD1 matches at 7 bases. Germline loops: CDR1 SGHDT, CDR2 YYEEEE. The CDR3 covers 14 residues. After removal of 4 bases from V and 7 bases from J, the junction contained 7 bases not matched to a gene. DNA of the CDR3: TGTGCCAGCAGCGACGGGACAGATCACGGGGAGCTGTTTTTT. It translates to CASSDGTDHGELFF.

The chain links TRBV7-9 to TRBJ2-1; 7 nucleotides align to TRBD2. The ends lost 5 bases at V and 0 bases at J; junction bases unmatched: 4. Germline CDR1 SEHNR, CDR2 FQNEAQ (reference sequence). This CDR3 contains 15 residues. The CDR3 DNA is TGTGCCAGCAGCCCGGGGGGTTTCTCCTACAATGAGCAGTTCTTC. Amino acids: CASSPGGFSYNEQFF. Drawing the rest from reference TRBV7-9 and TRBJ2-1, the complete variable domain is DTGVSQNPRHKITKRGQNVTFRCDPISEHNRLYWYRQTLGQGPEFLTYFQNEAQLEKSRLLSDRFSAERPKGSFSTLEIQRTEQGDSAMYLCASSPGGFSYNEQFFGPGTRLTVL.

The V gene is TRBV15, the J gene TRBJ1-6; the D is unclear. From germline, CDR1 is LNHNV and CDR2 YYDKDF (reference sequence). This CDR3 is built from 13 residues. V was cut by 1 base and J by 11 bases, with 9 bases left in between. The CDR3: CATSRGPQAPLHF. In DNA, the CDR3 is TGTGCCACCAGCAGAGGACCCCAGGCACCCCTCCACTTT.

This rearrangement joins TRBV19 to TRBJ1-4, with D maybe TRBD1 (6 bases). Germline values: CDR1 LNHDA, CDR2 SQIVND (reference sequence). V dropped 9 bases and J dropped 8 bases, with 16 bases sitting between them. There are 13 residues in the CDR3. Here the CDR3 reads CASTTGRGEKLFF. CDR3 DNA: TGTGCCAGCACTACAGGGCGTGGGGAAAAACTGTTTTTT.

The V call is TRBV27, the J call TRBJ2-1; D may be TRBD2 (5 bases). This CDR3 is 15 amino acids long. From germline, CDR1 is MNHEY and CDR2 SMNVEV (reference sequence). Trimming took 7 bases from V and 0 from J, leaving 13 bases between them. The CDR3 DNA reads TGTGCCAGCAAGGAGTTGGGAGCCTCCTACAATGAGCAGTTCTTC. The encoded protein is CASKELGASYNEQFF.

The J gene is TRBJ1-2, the V gene TRBV5-1, with 10 bases matching TRBD1. With V trimmed by 5 bases and J by 8 bases, 6 bases remained unmatched. CDR3 length: 13 amino acids. CDR1 SGHRS and CDR2 YFSETQ come from the germline V gene. The CDR3 nucleotides read TGCGCCAGCAGGCTGGACAGGGGGAGCGGCTACACCTTC. This encodes CASRLDRGSGYTF.

The V gene is TRBV28, the J gene TRBJ2-7; a possible D gene is TRBD2 (5 bases). This CDR3 is 13 amino acids long. Trimming took 4 bases from V and 2 from J, leaving 9 bases between them. CDR1 and CDR2 from the germline V gene are MDHEN and SYDVKM. CDR3 sequence (DNA): TGTGCCAGCAGTTACGGGAATGCCTACGAGCAGTACTTC. This encodes CASSYGNAYEQYF.

The rearrangement joins TRBV7-2 to TRBJ2-3; D is uncertain. V lost 5 bases, J lost 0 bases, and 9 bases lay in between. This CDR3 is built from 14 residues. Germline V lookup: CDR1 SGHTA, CDR2 FQGNSA. Written as DNA, the CDR3 is TGTGCCAGCAGCCTATTGACTAGCACAGATACGCAGTATTTT. The encoded protein is CASSLLTSTDTQYF.

The V and J genes are TRBV19 and TRBJ2-1; weak D call: TRBD2 (5 bases). The CDR3 is 16 residues long. Germline V CDR1 and CDR2: LNHDA, SQIVND (reference sequence). Trimming shortened V by 7 bases and J by 0 bases, and 16 bases separated the two germline ends. In nucleotides, the CDR3 is TGTGCCAGTACCTCATCACGAGGACTCTCCTACAATGAGCAGTTCTTC. Its translation is CASTSSRGLSYNEQFF. The full variable domain, in which reference TRBV19 and TRBJ2-1 provide the parts outside the CDR3, is DGGITQSPKYLFRKEGQNVTLSCEQNLNHDAMYWYRQDPGQGLRLIYYSQIVNDFQKGDIAEGYSVSREKKESFPLTVTSAQKNPTAFYLCASTSSRGLSYNEQFFGPGTRLTVL.

CDR3 nucleotide sequence: TGTGCCAGCAGTTCGGACAGGGATCAGCCCCAGCATTTT. It yields the protein CASSSDRDQPQHF. The J gene is TRBJ1-5, the V gene TRBV5-4; TRBD1 aligns across 8 bases. V shed 5 bases, J shed 5 bases, and the junction held 3 bases outside the gene matches. The CDR3 contains 13 residues. Germline V gene data show CDR1 as SGHNT and CDR2 as YYREEE (reference sequence).

The V gene is TRBV19, the J gene TRBJ1-1; D ambiguous. The CDR3 length is 18 residues. Trimming shortened V by 6 bases and J by 3 bases, and 26 bases separated the two germline ends. Germline CDR1 reads LNHDA; CDR2 reads SQIVND (reference sequence). CDR3 in amino acids: CASRSSGIWGERDTEAFF. CDR3 nucleotides: TGTGCCAGTAGATCCTCAGGTATTTGGGGAGAGAGGGACACTGAAGCTTTCTTT. Full variable domain (remainder filled in from reference TRBV19 and TRBJ1-1): DGGITQSPKYLFRKEGQNVTLSCEQNLNHDAMYWYRQDPGQGLRLIYYSQIVNDFQKGDIAEGYSVSREKKESFPLTVTSAQKNPTAFYLCASRSSGIWGERDTEAFFGQGTRLTVV.

CDR3 bases: TGTGCCAGCAGCTTAACAGGGGGGAACACTGAAGCTTTCTTT. Its protein is CASSLTGGNTEAFF. V gene TRBV7-3 combines with J gene TRBJ1-1, with a weak D call TRBD1 (6 bases). Trimming took 0 bases from V and 1 from J, leaving 6 bases between them. This CDR3 comprises 14 residues. From germline, CDR1 is SGHTA and CDR2 FQGTGA.